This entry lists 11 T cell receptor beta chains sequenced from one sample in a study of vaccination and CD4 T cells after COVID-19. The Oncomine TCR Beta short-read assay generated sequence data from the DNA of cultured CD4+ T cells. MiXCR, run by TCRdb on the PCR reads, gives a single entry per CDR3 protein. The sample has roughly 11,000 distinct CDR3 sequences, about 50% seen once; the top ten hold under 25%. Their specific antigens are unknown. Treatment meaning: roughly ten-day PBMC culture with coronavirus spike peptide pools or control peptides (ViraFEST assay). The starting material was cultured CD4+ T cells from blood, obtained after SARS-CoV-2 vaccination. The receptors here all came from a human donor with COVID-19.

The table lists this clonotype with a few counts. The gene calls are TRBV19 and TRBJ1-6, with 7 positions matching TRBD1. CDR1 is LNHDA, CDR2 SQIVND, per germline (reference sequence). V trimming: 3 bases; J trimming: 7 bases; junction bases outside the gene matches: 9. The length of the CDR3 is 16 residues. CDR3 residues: CASSISGTVINSPLHF. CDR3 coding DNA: TGTGCCAGTAGTATCTCCGGGACAGTCATAAATTCACCCCTCCACTTT.

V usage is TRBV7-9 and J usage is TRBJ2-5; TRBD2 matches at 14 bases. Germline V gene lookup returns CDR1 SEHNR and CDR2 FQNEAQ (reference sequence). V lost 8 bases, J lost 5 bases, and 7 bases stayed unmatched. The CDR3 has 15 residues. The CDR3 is CASGGLAGGGETQYF. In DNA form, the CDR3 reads TGTGCCAGCGGCGGACTAGCGGGGGGCGGGGAGACCCAGTACTTC. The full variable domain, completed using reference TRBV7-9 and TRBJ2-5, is DTGVSQNPRHKITKRGQNVTFRCDPISEHNRLYWYRQTLGQGPEFLTYFQNEAQLEKSRLLSDRFSAERPKGSFSTLEIQRTEQGDSAMYLCASGGLAGGGETQYFGPGTRLLVL.

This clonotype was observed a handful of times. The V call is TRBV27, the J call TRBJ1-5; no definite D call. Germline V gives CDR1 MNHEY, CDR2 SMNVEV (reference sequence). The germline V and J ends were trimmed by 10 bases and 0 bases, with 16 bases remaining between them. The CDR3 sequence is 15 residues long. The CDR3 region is CATSRSINSNQPQHF. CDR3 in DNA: TGTGCCACCTCTCGCAGCATAAATAGCAATCAGCCCCAGCATTTT.

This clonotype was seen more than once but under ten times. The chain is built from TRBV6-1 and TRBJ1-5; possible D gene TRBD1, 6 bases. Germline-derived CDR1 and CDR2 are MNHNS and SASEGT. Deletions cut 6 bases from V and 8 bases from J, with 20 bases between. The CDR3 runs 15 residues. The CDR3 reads CASSTYPGTLEPQHF. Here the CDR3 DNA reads TGTGCCAGCAGCACATACCCCGGGACACTGGAGCCCCAGCATTTT.

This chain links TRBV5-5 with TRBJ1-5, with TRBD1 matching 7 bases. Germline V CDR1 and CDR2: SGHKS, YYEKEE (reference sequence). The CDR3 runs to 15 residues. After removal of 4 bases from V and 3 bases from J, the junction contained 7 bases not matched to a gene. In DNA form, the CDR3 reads TGTGCCAGCAGCACTACAGGGGCTTACAATCAGCCCCAGCATTTT. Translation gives CASSTTGAYNQPQHF.

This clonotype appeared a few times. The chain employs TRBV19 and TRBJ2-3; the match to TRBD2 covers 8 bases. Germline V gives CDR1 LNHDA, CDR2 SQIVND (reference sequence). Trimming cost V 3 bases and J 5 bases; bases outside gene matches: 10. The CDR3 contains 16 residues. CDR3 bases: TGTGCCAGTAGTATGTATTCGGGGGGGGCTGGAGATACGCAGTATTTT. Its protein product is CASSMYSGGAGDTQYF.

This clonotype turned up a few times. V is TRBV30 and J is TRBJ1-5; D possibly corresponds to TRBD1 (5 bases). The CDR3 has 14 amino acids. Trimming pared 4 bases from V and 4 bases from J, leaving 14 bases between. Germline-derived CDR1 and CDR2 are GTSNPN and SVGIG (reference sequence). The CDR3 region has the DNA TGTGCCTGGACGAACCCTTGGGGGAATCAGCCCCAGCATTTT. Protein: CAWTNPWGNQPQHF.

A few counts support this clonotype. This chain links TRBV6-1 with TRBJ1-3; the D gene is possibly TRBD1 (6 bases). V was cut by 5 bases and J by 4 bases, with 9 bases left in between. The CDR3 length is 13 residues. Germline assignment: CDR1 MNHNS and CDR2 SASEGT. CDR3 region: CASSQGQGNTIYF. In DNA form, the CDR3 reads TGTGCCAGCAGTCAAGGACAGGGAAACACCATATATTTT.

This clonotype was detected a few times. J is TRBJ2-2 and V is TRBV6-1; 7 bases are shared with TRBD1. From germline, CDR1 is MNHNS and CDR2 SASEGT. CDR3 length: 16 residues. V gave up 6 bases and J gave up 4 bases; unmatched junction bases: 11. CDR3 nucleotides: TGTGCCAGCAGAGAACAGGGGAACCTACTCACCGGGGAGCTGTTTTTT. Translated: CASREQGNLLTGELFF.

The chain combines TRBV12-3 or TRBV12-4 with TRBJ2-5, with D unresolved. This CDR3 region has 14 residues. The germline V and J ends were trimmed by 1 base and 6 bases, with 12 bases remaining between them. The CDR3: CASSLGSQLQTQYF. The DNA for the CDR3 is TGTGCCAGCAGTTTAGGCTCCCAATTGCAGACCCAGTACTTC.

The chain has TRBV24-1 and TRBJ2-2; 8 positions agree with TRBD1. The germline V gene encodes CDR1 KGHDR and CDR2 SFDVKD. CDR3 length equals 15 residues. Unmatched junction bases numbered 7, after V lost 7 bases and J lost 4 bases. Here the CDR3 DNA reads TGTGCCACCAGGGAGGACAGGGTAGGCACCGGGGAGCTGTTTTTT. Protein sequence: CATREDRVGTGELFF.